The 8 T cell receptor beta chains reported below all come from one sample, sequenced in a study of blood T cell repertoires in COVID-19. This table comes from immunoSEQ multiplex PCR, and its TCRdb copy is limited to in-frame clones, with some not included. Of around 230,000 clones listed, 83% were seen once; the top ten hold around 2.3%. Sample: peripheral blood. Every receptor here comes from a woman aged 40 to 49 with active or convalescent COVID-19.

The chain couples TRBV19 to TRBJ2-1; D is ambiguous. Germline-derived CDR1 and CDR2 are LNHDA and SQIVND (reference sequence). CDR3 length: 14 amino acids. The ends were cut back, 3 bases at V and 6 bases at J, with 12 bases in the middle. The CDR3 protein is CASSIYISGNEQFF. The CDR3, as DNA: TGTGCCAGTAGTATCTACATCTCAGGCAATGAGCAGTTCTTC.

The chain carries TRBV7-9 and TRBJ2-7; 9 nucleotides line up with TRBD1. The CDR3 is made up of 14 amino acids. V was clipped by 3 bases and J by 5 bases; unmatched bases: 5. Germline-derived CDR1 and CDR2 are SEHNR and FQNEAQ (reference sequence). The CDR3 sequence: CASSFEQGAHEQYF. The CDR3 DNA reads TGTGCCAGCAGCTTTGAACAGGGGGCGCACGAGCAGTACTTC.

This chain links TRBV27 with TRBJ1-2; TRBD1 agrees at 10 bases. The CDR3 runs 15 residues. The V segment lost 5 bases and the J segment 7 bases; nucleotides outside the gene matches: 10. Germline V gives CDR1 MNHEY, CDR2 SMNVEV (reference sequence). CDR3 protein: CASSSPGQGHSGYTF. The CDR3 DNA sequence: TGTGCCAGCAGTAGTCCGGGACAGGGGCACAGTGGCTACACCTTC.

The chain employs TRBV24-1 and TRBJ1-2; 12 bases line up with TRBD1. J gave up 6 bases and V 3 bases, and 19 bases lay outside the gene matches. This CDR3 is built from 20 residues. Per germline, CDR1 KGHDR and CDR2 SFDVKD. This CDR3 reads CATSDTTRSIRDRGRNGYTF. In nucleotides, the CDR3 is TGTGCCACCAGTGATACCACCCGGTCGATTCGGGACAGGGGGCGTAATGGCTACACCTTC.

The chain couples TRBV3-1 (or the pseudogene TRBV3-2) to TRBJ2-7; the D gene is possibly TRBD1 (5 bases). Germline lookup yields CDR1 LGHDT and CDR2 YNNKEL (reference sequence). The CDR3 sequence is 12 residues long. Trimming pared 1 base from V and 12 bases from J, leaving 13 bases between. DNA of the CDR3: TGTGCCAGCAGCCAAGTTGACAGCCGTCTGTACTTC. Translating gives CASSQVDSRLYF.

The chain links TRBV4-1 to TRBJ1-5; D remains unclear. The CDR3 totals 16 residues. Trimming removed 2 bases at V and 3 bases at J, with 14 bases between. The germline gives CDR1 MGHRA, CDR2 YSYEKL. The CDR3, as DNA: TGCGCCAGCAGCCAACTCCCAACCGGGGTCAATCAGCCCCAGCATTTT. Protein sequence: CASSQLPTGVNQPQHF.

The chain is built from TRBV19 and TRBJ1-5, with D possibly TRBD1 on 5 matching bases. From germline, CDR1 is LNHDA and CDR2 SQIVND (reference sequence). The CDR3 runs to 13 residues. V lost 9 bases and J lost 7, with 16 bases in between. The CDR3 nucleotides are TGTGCCAGCACACTTGGAGGGGAACAGCCCCAGCATTTT. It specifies CASTLGGEQPQHF.

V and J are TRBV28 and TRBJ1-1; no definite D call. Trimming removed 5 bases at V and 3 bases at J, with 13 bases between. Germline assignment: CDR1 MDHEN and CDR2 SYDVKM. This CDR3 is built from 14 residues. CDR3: CASSPDGSYTEAFF. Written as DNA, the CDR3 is TGTGCCAGCAGTCCGGACGGGAGCTACACTGAAGCTTTCTTT.